This T cell receptor (beta chain) originates from a study of blood T cell repertoires in COVID-19. Turning to the study itself: The United States, Italy and Spain supplied acute and convalescent COVID-19 samples. PBMCs, B-cell-depleted T cells, or T cells provided the cDNA or gDNA that made up the material.

Germline V gene data show CDR1 as MNHEY and CDR2 as SMNVEV (reference sequence). The CDR3 has 16 residues. Deletions cut 4 bases from V and 1 base from J, with 15 bases between. Assay used: immunoSEQ multiplex PCR; TCRdb lists only in-frame clones, some missing. This sample has some 80,000 clones, with about 86% found just once. What was sequenced was peripheral blood. The genes are TRBV27 and TRBJ2-3, with a possible D match to TRBD2 (6 bases). The source of this sequence is a human donor in a cohort sampled during active COVID-19. CDR3 sequence: CASSSLRGWGTDTQYF. CDR3 DNA: TGTGCCAGCAGTTCTTTGCGGGGCTGGGGCACAGATACGCAGTATTTT.